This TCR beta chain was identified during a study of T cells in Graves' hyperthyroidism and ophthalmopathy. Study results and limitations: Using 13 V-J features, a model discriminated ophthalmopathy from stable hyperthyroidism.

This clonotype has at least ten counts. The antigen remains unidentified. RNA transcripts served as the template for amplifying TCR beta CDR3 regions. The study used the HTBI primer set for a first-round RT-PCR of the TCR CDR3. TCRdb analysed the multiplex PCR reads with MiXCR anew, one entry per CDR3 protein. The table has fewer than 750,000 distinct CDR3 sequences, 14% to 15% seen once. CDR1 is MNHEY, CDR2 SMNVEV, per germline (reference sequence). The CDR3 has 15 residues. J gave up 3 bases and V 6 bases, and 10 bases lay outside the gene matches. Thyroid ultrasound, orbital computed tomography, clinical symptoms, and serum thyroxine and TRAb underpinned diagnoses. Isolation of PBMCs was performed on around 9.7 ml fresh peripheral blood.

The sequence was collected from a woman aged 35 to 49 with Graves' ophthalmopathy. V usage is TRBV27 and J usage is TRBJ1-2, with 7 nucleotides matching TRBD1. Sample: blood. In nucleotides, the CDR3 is TGTGCCAGCAGCAAAAGGACAGGCGGACACTATGGCTACACCTTC. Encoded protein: CASSKRTGGHYGYTF.